The rows below give T cell receptor beta chains drawn from one sample of a study of radiation and T cells in renal cell carcinoma. The repertoire was sequenced with immunoSEQ multiplex PCR; TCRdb's copy has only in-frame clones and lacks some. The data show about 74,000 clones, with roughly nine tenths seen just once and about 5.8% held by the top ten. The sequencing here drew on blood, taken from a patient whose treatment included radiotherapy and nephrectomy. These receptors were taken from a woman in her seventies with renal cell carcinoma. Each CDR3 is given with its conserved first and last residue. Fields, in order: J gene, V gene, CDR3 length, CDR3 protein.

j_gene: TRBJ1-3
v_gene: TRBV19
len: 12
CDR3aa: CASSMSGNTIYF

j_gene: TRBJ2-2
v_gene: TRBV4-1
len: 15
CDR3aa: CASSRGQGVTGELFF

j_gene: TRBJ1-5
v_gene: TRBV6-1
len: 15
CDR3aa: CASRAGQGNGQPQHF

j_gene: TRBJ2-5
v_gene: TRBV7-8
len: 14
CDR3aa: CASSLVWLKKTQYF

j_gene: TRBJ1-3
v_gene: TRBV5-1
len: 17
CDR3aa: CASSLNRDTRSGNTIYF

j_gene: TRBJ2-2
v_gene: TRBV11-2
len: 14
CDR3aa: CASSFQRGTGELFF

j_gene: TRBJ2-1
v_gene: TRBV7-8
len: 10
CDR3aa: CASGYNEQFF

j_gene: TRBJ2-7
v_gene: TRBV27
len: 15
CDR3aa: CASSLFPGPTYEQYF

j_gene: TRBJ1-1
v_gene: TRBV10-3
len: 13
CDR3aa: CAISEPGAGPAFF

j_gene: TRBJ1-3
v_gene: TRBV7-9
len: 16
CDR3aa: CASSPGQALSGNTIYF

j_gene: TRBJ1-1
v_gene: TRBV19
len: 15
CDR3aa: CASSIAGRVNTEAFF

j_gene: TRBJ2-7
v_gene: TRBV5-1
len: 14
CDR3aa: CASSLSGGPLEQYF

j_gene: TRBJ2-1
v_gene: TRBV6-5
len: 16
CDR3aa: CASSLIAGGSYNEQFF

j_gene: TRBJ2-1
v_gene: TRBV6-6
len: 15
CDR3aa: CASSYTSGGSNEQFF

j_gene: TRBJ2-7
v_gene: TRBV19
len: 14
CDR3aa: CATTAPGTAYEQYF